The entry that follows covers one T cell receptor beta chain sequence. It lacks a known antigen. Per-base qualities were not stored, and no clone one base away is much larger. The data are from a study of T cell responses to AZD1222 COVID-19 vaccine (dated by TCRdb to the early 2020s). At the level of the whole study: A total of approximately 250 trial participants underwent TCR sequencing, of whom some 200 had received two doses of AZD1222 and around 25 had received two doses of the MenACWY control vaccine. Enrollment into the trials was organized by age into subgroups of 18-55, 56-69 and 70-plus years, and those subgroups contained roughly 140, 27 and 60 TCR-sequenced participants, respectively.

The sample's time point label is to be understood as: about 28 days (+/-7) after the second vaccine dose. This sample's treatment or condition label indicates: meningococcal conjugate vaccine given as trial control. Vaccinee samples came from UK trials COV001 and COV002, including a single-blind randomized controlled phase 2/3 trial of AZD1222 (ChAdOx1 nCoV-19) in healthy adults. Trial participant PBMC samples were collected at day 0 and day 28 after the second dose for TCRbeta chain sequencing. What the authors observed across the whole study: Only five or six AZD1222 recipients were SARS-CoV-2 seropositive at baseline, limiting conclusions about previously exposed vaccinees. The 56-69-year group was small, and its depth increase did not reach significance, likely because of low power. CD4 TCRs associated with the vaccine covered the entire spike protein, and the dominant responses were in regions 160-218 and 743-854. No day 14 peak-response samples were available, so repertoires were characterized only after the peak T cell response. A significant rise in spike-specific TCR breadth and depth was observed after two AZD1222 doses relative to day 0 and relative to MenACWY recipients. Nearly half of unique spike-specific TCRs reportedly recognized epitopes outside regions mutated in the B.1.351 and B.1.1.7 variants. Most participants were white British and females outnumbered males, and the authors suggested that clonal diversity may have been underestimated.

The CDR3 regions of human TCRbeta chains were subjected to immunosequencing. The published analysis was carried out like this. TCRs in the repertoires were matched against a reference library of SARS-CoV-2-specific TCRs that had been generated with the MIRA antigen-specificity platform. Breadth was defined as the fraction of unique TCRs that were SARS-CoV-2-associated. Depth was defined as the fraction of total T cells that were SARS-CoV-2-associated. Using the MIRA data, each spike-specific TCR was assigned both to the spike region to which the TCR was reactive and to a CD4 or CD8 class. Log10-transformed breadth and depth values were compared by one-way ANOVA with Sidak's multiple comparisons tests. TCRdb stores this immuneACCESS table with in-frame sequences only. Part of the clones is absent; in the studies checked, under half of the shortfall reflects unresolved V genes, and no reason is known for the rest. The V and J calls and clone size were taken over from that table, and D and trimming were inferred from the DNA. The sample table records roughly 100,000 clones; about 89% of these occur just once. 3.3% of the sample is held by the ten biggest clonotypes.

CDR1 and CDR2 are read off the germline V gene (reference sequence) as SEHNR and FQNEAQ. The CDR3 covers 16 residues, taking in both the cysteine and the phenylalanine. Solely the CDR3 DNA is kept, with 48 bases framed from the first base. V is reduced by 5 bases and J by 0 bases, leaving a spacing of 17 bases between them. This sequence was found in an adult who received the MenACWY meningococcal vaccine as a control. The rearranged segments are TRBV7-9 and TRBJ2-7, with no reliable assignment of the D segment. The sample here was peripheral blood, taken 28 days after the second dose of the MenACWY control vaccine. Here the CDR3 is given as CASSDEYGYLSYEQYF. The DNA sequence is given as TGTGCCAGCAGCGACGAATACGGGTATCTCTCCTACGAGCAGTACTTC.